This T cell receptor (beta chain) came from a study of blood T cell repertoires in COVID-19. Study-wide background: Acute-phase and convalescent COVID-19 samples originated in the United States, Italy and Spain. PBMCs, B-cell-depleted T cells, or T cells provided the cDNA or gDNA that made up the material.

Per the original data handling: It was from reference gene primer amplification that nucleated cell counts were estimated. Method: immunoSEQ multiplex PCR; TCRdb's copy keeps in-frame clones and lacks some. V and J calls and clone size are given by that table; D and trimming were obtained from the DNA. The data hold approximately 50,000 clones, with about three quarters observed a single time. The CDR3 is 13 amino acids. V was cut by 0 bases and J by 8 bases, with 11 bases left in between. The origin of this receptor is a man aged 65 to 79 with active or convalescent COVID-19. Sequenced: peripheral blood. The gene calls are TRBV5-3 and TRBJ1-2; D is unresolved. TRBV5-3 falls under the ORF class, with uncertain function. CDR3 bases: TGTGCCAGAAGCTTGGTGAGGGCTTACGGCTACACCTTC. Protein: CARSLVRAYGYTF.